In this sample, the clone carrying this T cell receptor beta chain turned up a few times. Its antigen is still unknown. Every isolated RNA sample was fully reverse transcribed, so sequencing captured expressed TCRB transcripts. Naive, central memory and regulatory T cell samples averaged about 3.57 million reads. Here immunoSEQ multiplex PCR was the method, and the copy in TCRdb shows in-frame clones only, minus some. This sample carries roughly 350,000 clones, 9.6% of them seen once, and the ten largest clones take roughly 0.6%. The CDR3 contains 12 residues. V was clipped by 4 bases and J by 5 bases, with 8 bases between them. Looked up from germline, CDR1 is SGHTA and CDR2 is FQGNSA. The data are from a study of beta chain features in type 1 diabetes. Turning to the study itself: Healthy donors and patients showed comparable age, gender and cell yields. Study-wide points: It was among patients, rather than healthy donors, that naive, central memory and Treg TCRB repertoires appeared more similar. Among all four CD4+ subsets, Type 1 diabetes patients had TCRB CDR3s that were moderately but significantly shorter.

The V call is TRBV7-2, the J call TRBJ2-5; D tentatively reads TRBD1 or TRBD2 (6 bases each). The sequencing input was central memory CD4+ T cells from blood. This receptor was obtained from a man aged 25 to 45 with type 1 diabetes. CDR3 coding DNA: TGTGCCAGCAGCTGGAGGGGGGAGACCCAGTACTTC. Its protein is CASSWRGETQYF.